This T cell receptor beta chain was identified in a study of CD8+ T cells in alopecia areata listed by TCRdb under 2018. Regarding the study in general: Treated patients were enrolled in an open-label pilot trial of oral tofacitinib, 5 to 10 mg twice daily, for moderate-to-severe alopecia areata. Tofacitinib was administered for 6 to 18 months, and 6 months of follow-up off drug were then conducted to assess delayed response and recurrence. Disease severity in treated patients was measured with the SALT score, which quantifies the percentage of affected scalp surface area. High-throughput TCRbeta sequencing was used to examine T cell clonal expansion in alopecia areata in both the C3H/HeJ mouse model and human patients. Human TCRbeta sequencing covered scalp tissue and sorted CD4+ and CD8+ peripheral blood T cells from patchy and totalis/universalis alopecia areata patients and healthy controls. Biopsies were taken from tofacitinib-treated patients at baseline and at 4 and 24 weeks of treatment, and a later scalp biopsy was taken in several of the tofacitinib-treated patients. Scalp clonality was compared among normal scalp (n=4), patchy alopecia areata scalp (n=8), and alopecia totalis/universalis scalp (n=8). RNA was extracted with the PAXgene miRNA kit for fixed scalp, the miRNeasy kit for PBMCs, and the RNeasy kit for mouse skin. Amplification of TCRbeta CDR3 regions was done by immunoSEQ multiplex PCR using 35 Vbeta forward primers and 13 Jbeta reverse primers. Broader findings and caveats from the paper: During tofacitinib treatment, many expanded lesional clones remained in scalp and blood, and this persistence may partly explain relapse after treatment is stopped. Lesional scalp, especially in alopecia totalis/universalis, showed higher clonality and more expanded CD8+ clones than normal scalp, suggesting antigenic drive. Shared TCR sequences between patients were less evident than in mice, which may be partly attributable to HLA diversity in the patient population. Unlike mouse skin, where gammadelta T cells dominate, normal human skin contains resident alphabeta T cells that get sequenced too, which complicates analysis of the scalp TCR repertoire. Because the treated cohort was small and had just a single nonresponder, larger studies are needed to establish links between baseline CD8+ expansion and response. Scalp clonality and the number of expanded CD8+ clones among the top 100 scalp clones were significantly decreased by tofacitinib.

The sample's time point label is to be understood as: less than 30 weeks on oral tofacitinib. The treatment or condition label, as the study defines it: oral pan-JAK inhibitor, 5-10 mg twice daily. Lesional scalp punch biopsies and peripheral blood were collected from alopecia areata patients. PBMCs were separated by density centrifugation and stained for CD3, CD4 and CD8, after which CD4+ and CD8+ T cells were sorted on a FACSAria. The cysteine opens and the phenylalanine closes a CDR3 of 13 amino acids. Only the CDR3 part of the read is kept: 39 bases, read in frame from the first base. CDR1 and CDR2 were assigned from the germline V gene (reference sequence) as LNHDA and SQIVND. The junction shows trimming of 5 bases on V and 5 bases on J, and the gene matches do not reach 3 bases of it. The library was generated by the immunoSEQ multiplex PCR assay. RNA was extracted from all samples and reverse transcribed into cDNA as template for TCR sequencing. SuperScript III was used to make first-strand cDNA, primed with a 2:1 mix of oligo-dT and random hexamers. A synthetic immune receptor repertoire was used to gauge amplification bias, and whatever bias remained was removed computationally. On the study's bioinformatics: After raw reads were preprocessed to remove errors, the CDR3 was defined following IMGT conventions as running from the conserved cysteine to phenylalanine. Clonality was computed as 1 minus the Shannon entropy, with the entropy normalized by log2 of the number of productive unique TCRs. CD4 or CD8 identity of scalp clones was inferred by cross-referencing scalp TCRbeta sequences with sorted blood CD4 and CD8 repertoires. TCRdb carries this immuneACCESS record with in-frame sequences only. Its versions omit some clonotypes, under half of them owing to an unresolved V gene in the studies checked, with the rest unexplained. That table gives V, J and clone size, and the DNA gave D and trimming. In all, the sample holds 150,000 to 200,000 clones, and about 62% of those were seen once. The ten largest clones take up about 5.1% of the sample.

On this clone: Its antigen has not been determined. Base qualities are not recorded, but no much larger clone differs from it by a single base.

The source of this sequence is a human donor with alopecia areata. The chain uses TRBV19 and TRBJ2-5, and 9 junction bases match TRBD1. This specimen consisted of CD4+ T cells sorted from blood, obtained at week 24, from a patient treated with tofacitinib. The sequence in DNA is TGTGCCAGTAGTGGGACAGGGCGGGAGACCCAGTACTTC. Its translation reads: CASSGTGRETQYF.